This TCR beta chain was found in a study of cytotoxic CD8 clonotypes in ibrutinib-treated CLL. Study overall: Response sampling came at median approximately a year of treatment, ranging 6 to 36 months.

Sequencing was designed to attain a depth spanning 1 in 200,000 to 1 in 1 million T cells. Measured with immunoSEQ multiplex PCR; TCRdb has only the in-frame clones, and not every one. The data contain some 200,000 clones, nearly 80% of them singletons. Overall study results and limits: Clonality measured at baseline exceeded age-matched healthy donors, tracking circulating CD8+ T-cell counts.

Worth noting for this clone: Its target is not known.

Libraries of TCR beta were made from approximately 2 micrograms of genomic DNA that came from cryopreserved PBMCs. V gave up 4 bases and J gave up 6 bases, with 17 bases separating them. This CDR3 is 15 amino acids long. CDR1 is SGHRS and CDR2 is YFSETQ in the germline V gene. Specimen: PBMCs, collected after 12 months of ibrutinib treatment. The sequence came from a human donor with chronic lymphocytic leukemia. The chain is built from TRBV5-1 and TRBJ2-1; weak D call: TRBD2 (6 bases). CDR3 residues: CASSGIFLAPNEQFF. The DNA for the CDR3 is TGCGCCAGCAGCGGCATCTTTCTAGCGCCCAATGAGCAGTTCTTC.